This entry lists 8 T cell receptor beta chains sequenced from one sample in a study of shared clonotypes between healthy human individuals. Produced via immunoSEQ multiplex PCR; TCRdb's table is partial and in-frame only. This table has around 1.9 million clones, 85% to 95% appearing once. Naive-designated CD8 cells lacked CD45RO, were positively enriched for CCR7, and omitted terminally differentiated effector memory CD45RA+ cells. Material: naive CD8+ T cells from PBMCs. Every receptor here comes from a man aged 18 to 29 in good health. Some clones in this sample may be carry-over from other donors' samples.

The sample holds one count of this clone. The chain joins TRBV30 to TRBJ2-7; 7 nucleotides agree with TRBD1. The CDR3 runs 12 residues. From germline, CDR1 is GTSNPN and CDR2 SVGIG (reference sequence). V dropped 4 bases and J dropped 4; count of bases not matched to a gene: 4. CDR3 nucleotides: TGTGCCTGGAAGCACAGGGGTTACGAGCAGTACTTC. Its translation is CAWKHRGYEQYF. Full variable domain (remainder filled in from reference TRBV30 and TRBJ2-7): SQTIHQWPATLVQPVGSPLSLECTVEGTSNPNLYWYRQAAGRGLQLLFYSVGIGQISSEVPQNLSASRPQDRQFILSSKKLLLSDSGFYLCAWKHRGYEQYFGPGTRLTVT.

The rearrangement joins TRBV2 to TRBJ2-2; no definite D call. In germline, CDR1 is SNHLY, CDR2 FYNNEI. The CDR3 runs 14 residues. V was clipped by 6 bases and J by 7 bases, with 15 bases between them. The CDR3 sequence is CASSQLSIGGELFF. CDR3 DNA: TGTGCCAGCAGCCAACTATCCATCGGCGGGGAGCTGTTTTTT.

This chain joins TRBV27 and TRBJ2-1, with D perhaps matching TRBD2 (6 bases). The CDR3 has 14 amino acids. Germline V gene sequence: CDR1 MNHEY, CDR2 SMNVEV (reference sequence). The V and J ends lost 7 bases and 8 bases respectively, with 18 bases between them. This chain's CDR3 is CASTQLARVHEQFF. CDR3 DNA sequence: TGTGCCAGCACCCAACTAGCAAGGGTCCATGAGCAGTTCTTC.

This clone occurred once. The chain uses TRBV5-1 and TRBJ1-3; D perhaps matches TRBD1 (5 bases). This CDR3 has 16 residues. Trimming removed 1 base from V and 0 bases from J, with 11 bases in between. Per germline, CDR1 SGHRS and CDR2 YFSETQ. For the CDR3, the DNA is TGCGCCAGCAGCTTGAAGACAGCTACCTCTGGAAACACCATATATTTT. Translation gives CASSLKTATSGNTIYF.

The chain joins TRBV9 to TRBJ2-3; TRBD1 agrees at 7 bases. Trimming removed 0 bases from V and 6 bases from J; junction bases left unmatched: 7. Germline-derived CDR1 and CDR2 are SGDLS and YYNGEE. This CDR3 spans 15 amino acids. CDR3 sequence: CASSVAQTGWDTQYF. The CDR3 bases are TGTGCCAGCAGCGTAGCACAGACAGGGTGGGATACGCAGTATTTT. Full variable domain (rest looked up from reference TRBV9 and TRBJ2-3): DSGVTQTPKHLITATGQRVTLRCSPRSGDLSVYWYQQSLDQGLQFLIQYYNGEERAKGNILERFSAQQFPDLHSELNLSSLELGDSALYFCASSVAQTGWDTQYFGPGTRLTVL.

This clone was picked up a small number of times. In DNA, the CDR3 is TGTGCCAGCAGCCGGGGGGTTGTGAACACTGAAGCTTTCTTT. Its protein product is CASSRGVVNTEAFF. The chain carries TRBV5-6 and TRBJ1-1; D might be TRBD1 (5 bases). CDR3 length equals 14 residues. CDR1 is SGHDT, CDR2 YYEEEE, per germline. Trimming shortened V by 4 bases and J by 0 bases, and 10 bases separated the two germline ends.

J is TRBJ2-1 and V is TRBV5-1; D remains unclear. The CDR3 covers 12 residues. V lost 7 bases to trimming and J lost 7 bases, with 12 bases between them. The germline gives CDR1 SGHRS, CDR2 YFSETQ. In nucleotides, the CDR3 is TGCGCCAGCGCAGGCCTCGAGAATGAGCAGTTCTTC. Residues: CASAGLENEQFF.

The rearrangement links TRBV28 to TRBJ2-7, with TRBD2 as a possible D gene (5 bases). Between the trimmed V and J ends, which lost 1 base and 0 bases, there was a span of 25 bases. CDR1 and CDR2 (germline): MDHEN, SYDVKM. CDR3 size: 20 residues. CDR3 residues: CASSLSFQTLGSGSSYEQYF. The CDR3 DNA is TGTGCCAGCAGTTTATCCTTTCAGACCTTGGGATCGGGGAGCTCCTACGAGCAGTACTTC.